This T cell receptor beta chain was sequenced during a study of PD-1 blockade in mismatch repair-deficient tumors. Study summary: Patients had over ten mismatch repair-deficient cancer types and were previously treated and progressing. Notes on the study in general: Tumor-resident clones, often absent from pretreatment blood, expanded after pembrolizumab and then contracted.

The V end was cut by 4 bases, the J end by 7 bases, with 12 bases between. Per germline, CDR1 SGHDT and CDR2 YYEEEE. The CDR3 extends over 13 amino acids. A few pembrolizumab responders had their TCRs sequenced. Remarks on this clone: Its antigen is as yet unknown.

Some clones are missing from TCRdb's copy, which holds only in-frame ones; the method was immunoSEQ multiplex PCR. The table has 30,000 to 40,000 clones, approximately 85% seen once; the top ten hold 3.9%. The source was peripheral blood, collected about 81 weeks after starting pembrolizumab. This sequence joins TRBV5-6 and TRBJ1-5, with D perhaps matching TRBD1 (5 bases). The source of this sequence is an adult with mismatch repair-deficient cancer. The CDR3: CASSKDRGQPQHF. CDR3 DNA sequence: TGTGCCAGCAGCAAAGATAGGGGCCAGCCCCAGCATTTT.